The 18 T cell receptor beta chains presented below share a single source sample, sequenced in a study of shared T cell receptors in the human thymus. This table comes from immunoSEQ multiplex PCR, and its TCRdb copy is limited to in-frame clones, with some not included. This table has 720,000 or so clones, 80% to 90% appearing once. Another study also made use of these data, one on human thymus T cells.

The sequenced sample was thymocytes. All receptors come from a girl under three years old with a congenital heart defect.

This clone was seen a few times. This chain uses TRBV5-5 with TRBJ2-7, with D maybe TRBD1 (5 bases). There are 14 residues in the CDR3. Germline CDR1 reads SGHKS; CDR2 reads YYEKEE (reference sequence). Trimming removed 1 base from V and 0 bases from J, with 8 bases in between. Written as DNA, the CDR3 is TGTGCCAGCAGCTTGCGGACACACTCCTACGAGCAGTACTTC. Protein product: CASSLRTHSYEQYF.

The chain joins TRBV15 to TRBJ2-4, with 9 bases matching TRBD2. The V gene's germline CDR1 is LNHNV and CDR2 YYDKDF (reference sequence). V shed 0 bases, J shed 4 bases, and the junction held 10 bases outside the gene matches. The CDR3 consists of 18 residues. CDR3 coding DNA: TGTGCCACCAGCAGAGATTGCGGGGGGGGGAAGGAAAAAAACATTCAGTACTTC. Translating it yields CATSRDCGGGKEKNIQYF.

The chain joins TRBV7-7 to TRBJ2-3; 9 bases map to TRBD1. Trimming removed 4 bases from V and 8 bases from J; junction bases left unmatched: 10. The CDR3 length is 15 residues. The germline CDR1 and CDR2 sequences are SSHAT and FNYEAQ (reference sequence). The chain's CDR3 is CASSYAGQGSVTQYF. The CDR3 DNA reads as TGTGCCAGCAGCTACGCCGGACAGGGGTCGGTTACGCAGTATTTT.

The chain uses TRBV19 and TRBJ1-6, with TRBD1 matching over 7 bases. V lost 9 bases and J lost 0; bases outside the gene matches: 2. CDR1 and CDR2 from the germline V gene are LNHDA and SQIVND (reference sequence). The CDR3 has 14 amino acids. In DNA form, the CDR3 reads TGTGCCAGCTCAGGGGGCTCCTATAATTCACCCCTCCACTTT. Translation gives CASSGGSYNSPLHF.

This sequence joins TRBV2 and TRBJ1-2; no definite D call. The ends were cut back, 6 bases at V and 5 bases at J, with 16 bases in the middle. CDR3 length: 14 residues. CDR1 and CDR2 from the germline V gene are SNHLY and FYNNEI. In nucleotides, the CDR3 is TGTGCCAGCAGCCCCGGCCGGGGTGAGTATGGCTACACCTTC. Its translation: CASSPGRGEYGYTF.

The rearrangement links TRBV5-1 to TRBJ1-5; D is possibly TRBD1 (6 bases). The CDR3 is made up of 16 amino acids. Deletions cut 1 base from V and 10 bases from J, with 21 bases between. The V gene's germline CDR1 is SGHRS and CDR2 YFSETQ. The CDR3 region has the DNA TGCGCCAGCAGCTTGTGGGGGGGGACAATTCTAGATCCCCAGCATTTT. Protein product: CASSLWGGTILDPQHF.

The genes are TRBV4-3 and TRBJ1-2, with TRBD1 identical over 9 bases. Trimming took 3 bases from V and 3 from J; bases not matched to a gene: 5. The CDR3 consists of 15 residues. Per the germline V gene, CDR1 is LGHNA and CDR2 is YSLEER. The CDR3 spells CASSHDRGGDYGYTF. For the CDR3, the DNA is TGCGCCAGCAGCCATGACAGGGGGGGGGACTATGGCTACACCTTC.

V is TRBV12-5 and J is TRBJ2-3; 9 positions agree with TRBD1. Germline CDR1 is LGHNT and CDR2 is FRNRAP. V gave up 6 bases and J gave up 4 bases; unmatched junction bases: 8. There are 15 residues in the CDR3. CDR3 sequence reads: CASGGGQGGADTQYF. CDR3 in DNA: TGTGCTAGTGGGGGGGGACAGGGTGGAGCAGATACGCAGTATTTT.

V is TRBV10-3 and J is TRBJ2-7; maybe TRBD1 (6 bases). Trimming took 11 bases from V and 3 from J, leaving 14 bases between them. Germline lookup yields CDR1 ENHRY and CDR2 SYGVKD. This CDR3 comprises 12 residues. The CDR3 loop reads CAAQGRGYEQYF. CDR3 DNA: TGTGCCGCTCAGGGGAGAGGCTACGAGCAGTACTTC.

The CDR3 is CASSSLGWDSSGETQYF. In DNA form, the CDR3 reads TGTGCCAGCAGCTCATTGGGGTGGGACTCTTCGGGAGAGACCCAGTACTTC. The V and J genes are TRBV5-6 and TRBJ2-5; maybe TRBD2 (6 bases). This CDR3 region has 17 residues. The germline V gene encodes CDR1 SGHDT and CDR2 YYEEEE. The germline V and J ends were trimmed by 3 bases and 4 bases, with 22 bases remaining between them.

This chain uses TRBV13 with TRBJ1-4, with D tentatively TRBD1 (5 bases). V lost 2 bases and J 7 bases, leaving 8 bases between the germline ends. The CDR3 has 13 residues. Germline V gene sequence: CDR1 PRHDT, CDR2 FYEKMQ (reference sequence). The CDR3 DNA reads as TGTGCCAGCAGCTTAACCGGGGGTGAAAAACTGTTTTTT. This sequence encodes CASSLTGGEKLFF. The variable domain in full, with the rest retrieved from reference TRBV13 and TRBJ1-4, is AAGVIQSPRHLIKEKRETATLKCYPIPRHDTVYWYQQGPGQDPQFLISFYEKMQSDKGSIPDRFSAQQFSDYHSELNMSSLELGDSALYFCASSLTGGEKLFFGSGTQLSVL.

The chain joins TRBV11-2 to TRBJ2-7; TRBD2 is a possible D gene (6 bases). CDR1 is SGHAT, CDR2 FQNNGV, per germline. Trimming took 7 bases from V and 13 from J, leaving 14 bases between them. The CDR3 totals 10 residues. The CDR3 here is CASNGSEGYF. The CDR3 DNA follows: TGTGCCAGCAATGGTTCGGAGGGTTACTTC.

The J gene is TRBJ1-3, the V gene TRBV29-1; 7 positions agree with TRBD1. CDR3 length: 16 residues. Trimming removed 7 bases from V and 1 base from J; junction bases left unmatched: 13. Germline V lookup: CDR1 SQVTM, CDR2 ANQGSEA. CDR3 in amino acids: CSASPGAGGSGNTIYF. CDR3 DNA sequence: TGCAGCGCTTCTCCCGGTGCAGGGGGGTCTGGAAACACCATATATTTT.

The rearrangement uses TRBV6-6 and TRBJ1-1; 8 bases agree with TRBD1. This CDR3 contains 16 residues. CDR1 and CDR2 (germline): MNHNY, SVGAGI (reference sequence). V gave up 4 bases and J gave up 4 bases; unmatched junction bases: 11. The CDR3 region is CASSSPGGEGGTEAFF. The CDR3 DNA reads TGTGCCAGCAGTTCCCCAGGGGGCGAAGGGGGCACTGAAGCTTTCTTT.

This clone was detected only once. The chain is built from TRBV9 and TRBJ2-5, with 8 positions matching TRBD2. Germline CDR1 and CDR2: SGDLS and YYNGEE. This CDR3 is built from 13 residues. V trimming: 3 bases; J trimming: 4 bases; junction bases outside the gene matches: 2. CDR3 amino acids: CASSDAGGETQYF. The CDR3 DNA reads as TGTGCCAGCAGCGATGCGGGGGGAGAGACCCAGTACTTC.

This CDR3 is CASSRLLGQGKPHIISNQPQHF. CDR3 sequence (DNA): TGTGCCAGCAGCCGATTACTGGGACAGGGGAAGCCCCATATAATTAGCAATCAGCCCCAGCATTTT. J is TRBJ1-5 and V is TRBV28; 10 bases align to TRBD1. CDR1 is MDHEN, CDR2 SYDVKM, per germline. V dropped 6 bases and J dropped 0; count of bases not matched to a gene: 23. The length of the CDR3 is 22 residues.

The rearrangement uses TRBV5-1 and TRBJ2-7, with 7 bases fitting TRBD1. CDR1 and CDR2 from the germline V gene are SGHRS and YFSETQ. V was pared by 4 bases and J by 6 bases, with 10 bases of the junction left unmatched. CDR3 length: 14 residues. CDR3 in amino acids: CASSRRQGEGEQYF. CDR3 coding DNA: TGCGCCAGCAGCCGTAGACAGGGCGAGGGCGAGCAGTACTTC. Full variable domain (outside the CDR3, taken from reference TRBV5-1 and TRBJ2-7): KAGVTQTPRYLIKTRGQQVTLSCSPISGHRSVSWYQQTPGQGLQFLFEYFSETQRNKGNFPGRFSGRQFSNSRSEMNVSTLELGDSALYLCASSRRQGEGEQYFGPGTRLTVT.

The genes are TRBV19 and TRBJ2-3, with 7 bases that match TRBD1. The CDR3 consists of 15 residues. The germline gives CDR1 LNHDA, CDR2 SQIVND (reference sequence). Unmatched junction bases numbered 13, after V lost 10 bases and J lost 3 bases. The CDR3 is CATLGATRGTDTQYF. The CDR3 DNA follows: TGTGCCACTCTGGGGGCTACCAGGGGGACAGATACGCAGTATTTT.